This entry is about one TCR beta chain. The antigen remains undetermined. The data stem from a study of identical twins. Study-wide results and limits: Where out-of-frame alpha sequences were twin-shared, they showed excess low generation probability. It was out-of-frame TCR alpha sharing in monozygotic twins that models underestimated. Twins' excess sharing was less marked for out-of-frame beta sequences.

TCRdb fed the 5' RACE reads into MiXCR, producing one record per CDR3 protein. Counted here are 300,000 to 400,000 distinct CDR3 sequences, approximately 8.7% occurring once; the ten biggest clones make up roughly 8.9%. The CDR3 runs 14 residues. The V gene's germline CDR1 is LNHDA and CDR2 SQIVND (reference sequence). The V gene end was trimmed by 4 bases and the J gene end by 7 bases; junction bases not matched to a gene: 2. This TCR derives from a woman aged 45-65 years in good health. The sequencing sample was made of naive T cells sorted from blood. The chain joins TRBV19 to TRBJ1-6, with 9 bases identical to TRBD1. CDR3 DNA: TGTGCCAGTAGTACGACAGGGGGGAATTCACCCCTCCACTTT. It specifies CASSTTGGNSPLHF. The full variable domain, completed using reference TRBV19 and TRBJ1-6, is DGGITQSPKYLFRKEGQNVTLSCEQNLNHDAMYWYRQDPGQGLRLIYYSQIVNDFQKGDIAEGYSVSREKKESFPLTVTSAQKNPTAFYLCASSTTGGNSPLHFGNGTRLTVT.